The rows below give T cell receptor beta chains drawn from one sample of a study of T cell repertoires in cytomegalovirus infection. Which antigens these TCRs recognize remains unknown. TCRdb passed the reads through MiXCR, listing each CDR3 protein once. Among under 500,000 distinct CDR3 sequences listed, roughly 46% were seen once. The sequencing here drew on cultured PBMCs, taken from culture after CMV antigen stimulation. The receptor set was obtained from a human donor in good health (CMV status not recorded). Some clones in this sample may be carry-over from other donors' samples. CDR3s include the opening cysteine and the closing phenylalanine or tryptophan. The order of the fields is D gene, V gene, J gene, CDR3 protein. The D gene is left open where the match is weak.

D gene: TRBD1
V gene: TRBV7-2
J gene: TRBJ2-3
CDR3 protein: CASSLVSGRGRADTQYF

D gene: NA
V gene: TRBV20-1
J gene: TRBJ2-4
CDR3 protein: CSATGMRLDIQYF

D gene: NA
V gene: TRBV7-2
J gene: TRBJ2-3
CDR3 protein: CASSLATGGRDTQYF

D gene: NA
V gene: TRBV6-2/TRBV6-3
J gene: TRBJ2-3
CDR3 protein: CASSPTGAFLYF

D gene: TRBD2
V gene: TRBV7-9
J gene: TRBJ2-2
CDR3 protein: CATAGGNTNTGELFF

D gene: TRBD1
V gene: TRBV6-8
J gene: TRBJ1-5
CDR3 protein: CASSARTGVGNQPQHF

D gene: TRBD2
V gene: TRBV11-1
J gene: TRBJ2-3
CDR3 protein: CASSRAGRGDTDTQYF

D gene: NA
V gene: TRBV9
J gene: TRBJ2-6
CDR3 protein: CASIRDPGANVLTF

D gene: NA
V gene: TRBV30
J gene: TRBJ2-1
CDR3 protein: CAWSLLVFNEQFF

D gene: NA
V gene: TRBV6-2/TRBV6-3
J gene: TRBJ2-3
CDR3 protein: CASRSQSTDTQYF

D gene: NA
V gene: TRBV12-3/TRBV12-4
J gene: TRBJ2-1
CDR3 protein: CASSPGLSNEQFF

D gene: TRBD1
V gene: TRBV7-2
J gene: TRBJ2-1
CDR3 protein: CASSRPGTGLRNEQFF

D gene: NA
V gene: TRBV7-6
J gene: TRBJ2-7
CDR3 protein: CASSLGRSQYEQYF

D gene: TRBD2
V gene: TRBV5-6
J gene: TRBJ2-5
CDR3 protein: CASSHLGTSGTQETQYF

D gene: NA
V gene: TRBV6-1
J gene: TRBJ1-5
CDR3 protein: CASSEAGVGNQPQHF

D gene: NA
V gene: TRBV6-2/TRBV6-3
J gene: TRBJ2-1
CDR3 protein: CASSRGGAENNLFNEQFF

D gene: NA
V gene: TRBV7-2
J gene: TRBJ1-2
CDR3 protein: CASSLQTYYGYTF

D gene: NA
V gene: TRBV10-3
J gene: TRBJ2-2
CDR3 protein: CAITPATGSNTGELFF

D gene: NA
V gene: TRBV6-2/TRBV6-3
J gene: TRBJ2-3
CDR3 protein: CASSYSNGGDTQYF

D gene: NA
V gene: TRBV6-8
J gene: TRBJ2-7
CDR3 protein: CASRRAGTTYEQYF

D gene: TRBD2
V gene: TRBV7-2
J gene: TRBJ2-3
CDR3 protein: CASSLNRLADGASTDTQYF

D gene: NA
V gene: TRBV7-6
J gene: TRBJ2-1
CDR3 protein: CASSLDVGEQFF

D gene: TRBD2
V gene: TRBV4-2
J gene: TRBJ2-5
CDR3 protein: CASSRNSGAREETQYF

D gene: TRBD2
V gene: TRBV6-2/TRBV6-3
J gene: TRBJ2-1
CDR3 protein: CASSYLLAGYNEQFF

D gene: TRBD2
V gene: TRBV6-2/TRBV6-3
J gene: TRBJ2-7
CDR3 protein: CASSYQAGVDEQYF

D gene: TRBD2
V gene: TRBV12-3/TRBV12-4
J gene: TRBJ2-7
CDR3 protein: CASSLGRLAWDEQYF

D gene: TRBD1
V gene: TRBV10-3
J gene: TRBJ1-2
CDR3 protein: CAISVDTGGLNGYTF

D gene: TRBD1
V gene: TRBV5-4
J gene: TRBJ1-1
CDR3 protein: CASSKQRGGPHEAFF

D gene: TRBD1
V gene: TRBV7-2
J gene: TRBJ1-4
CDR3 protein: CASSPDRGVEKLFF

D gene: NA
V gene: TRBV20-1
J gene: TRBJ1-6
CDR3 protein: CSAGRANSPLHF

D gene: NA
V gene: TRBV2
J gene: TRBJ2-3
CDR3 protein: CASRQTLGDTQYF

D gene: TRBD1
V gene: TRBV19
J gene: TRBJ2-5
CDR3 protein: CASTDRTQETQYF

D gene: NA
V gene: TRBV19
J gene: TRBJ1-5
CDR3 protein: CASSIGGGTARPQHF

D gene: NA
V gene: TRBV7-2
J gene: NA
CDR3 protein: CASSLISTDTQHF

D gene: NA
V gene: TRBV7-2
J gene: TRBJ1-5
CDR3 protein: CASSPGGLPQPQHF

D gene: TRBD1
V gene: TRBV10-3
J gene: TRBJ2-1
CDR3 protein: CAISAGTGVDEQFF

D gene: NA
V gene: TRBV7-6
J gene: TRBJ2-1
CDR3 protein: CASTFGETQFF

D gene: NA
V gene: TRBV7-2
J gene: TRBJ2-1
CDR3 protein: CASSLTGQLSNYYNEQFF

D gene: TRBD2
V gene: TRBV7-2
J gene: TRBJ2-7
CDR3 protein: CASSFDPAGVSYEQYF

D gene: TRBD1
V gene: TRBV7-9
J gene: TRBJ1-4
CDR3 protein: CASSLGQEYEKLFF

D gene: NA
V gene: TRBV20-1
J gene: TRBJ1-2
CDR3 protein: CSASRDAGYTF

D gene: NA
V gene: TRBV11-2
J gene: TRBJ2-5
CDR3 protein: CASSPPGFKETQYF

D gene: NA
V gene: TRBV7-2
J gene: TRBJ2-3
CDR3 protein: CASSSRALGTQYF

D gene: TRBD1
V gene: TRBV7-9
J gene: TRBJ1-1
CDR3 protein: CASSYRQGTEAFF

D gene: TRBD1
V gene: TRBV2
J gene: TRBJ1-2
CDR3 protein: CAGVRTGGIYGYTF

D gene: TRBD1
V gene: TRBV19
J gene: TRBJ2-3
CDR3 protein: CASSPGPRGQGSTDTQYF

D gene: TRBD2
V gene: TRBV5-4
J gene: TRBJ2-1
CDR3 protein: CASSLAGLAGNNEQFF

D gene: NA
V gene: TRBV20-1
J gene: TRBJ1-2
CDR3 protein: CSARGGGEGYGYTF

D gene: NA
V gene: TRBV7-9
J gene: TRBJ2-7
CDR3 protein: CASSLGWGRSYEQYF

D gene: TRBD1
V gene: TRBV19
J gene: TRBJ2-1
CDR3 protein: CASSIIVGDRAREQFF

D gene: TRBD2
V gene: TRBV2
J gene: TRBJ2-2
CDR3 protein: CASSEGSGGSGELFF

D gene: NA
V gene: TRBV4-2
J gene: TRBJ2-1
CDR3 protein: CASIKAVGMESYNEQFF

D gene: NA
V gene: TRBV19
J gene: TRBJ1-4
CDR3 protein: CASSIGQYQEKLFF

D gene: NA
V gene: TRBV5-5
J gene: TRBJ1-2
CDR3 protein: CASSGRQEGYGYTF

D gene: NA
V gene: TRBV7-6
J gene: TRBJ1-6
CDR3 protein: CASSPRRTNSPLHF

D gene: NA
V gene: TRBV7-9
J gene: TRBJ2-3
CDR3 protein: CASSARGRGTDTQYF

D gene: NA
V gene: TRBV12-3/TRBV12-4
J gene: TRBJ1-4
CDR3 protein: CASSDDSPGVRSVFF

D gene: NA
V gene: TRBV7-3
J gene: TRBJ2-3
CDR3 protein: CAKEPDTQYF

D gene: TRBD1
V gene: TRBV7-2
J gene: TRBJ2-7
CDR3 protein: CASSRGQAFSYEQYF